The source of this T cell receptor beta chain is a study of yellow fever vaccine responses in identical twins. Broader study findings: Twins reportedly mounted vaccine T cell responses that seemed partly convergent, partly personalized.

A word on this clonotype: The target antigen is unknown.

TCRdb reprocessed the RT-PCR reads with MiXCR, giving one entry per CDR3 protein. The table has over 8,500 distinct CDR3 sequences, under 85% seen once; the top ten hold 6% to 8.5%. Germline CDR1 is SGHRS and CDR2 is YFSETQ. The V segment lost 4 bases and the J segment 3 bases; nucleotides outside the gene matches: 12. There are 16 residues in the CDR3. This receptor was identified in a woman between 18 and 29 years old who received the yellow fever vaccine. The sequencing here drew on T cells from blood (PBMCs), unsorted or a sorted subset (not recorded which), taken before or after yellow fever vaccination (not recorded which). The chain joins TRBV5-1 to TRBJ1-2; TRBD1 agrees at 7 bases. The chain's CDR3 is CASSAIPGQPYYGYTF. CDR3 coding DNA: TGCGCCAGCAGCGCAATACCGGGACAGCCTTACTATGGCTACACCTTC.